Sequencing of this T cell receptor beta chain was carried out in a study of T cell repertoires in cytomegalovirus infection. Whole-study context: Both a matching HLA type and CMV infection were indicated by public TCR beta signatures.

TCRdb used MiXCR to reprocess the reads, holding one entry per CDR3 protein. The sample lists about 900,000 distinct CDR3 sequences, roughly 31% occurring once. General observations from the study: The study found HLA-C-restricted CMV-specific TCR beta clonotypes dominating the ex vivo response. The cumulative frequency of public TCR beta families identified carriers of CMV plus the relevant HLA.

The germline CDR1 and CDR2 sequences are MNHEY and SMNVEV (reference sequence). This CDR3 contains 14 residues. Of note for this clonotype: Its antigen remains unknown. A read error may produce the germline difference seen at one junction end.

The TCR originated in a human donor in good health (CMV status not recorded). Some clones in this sample may be carry-over from other donors' samples. This chain links TRBV27 with TRBJ1-3; unclear D gene. The sample in question was cultured CD8+ T cells from PBMCs, obtained from culture after CMV antigen stimulation. The CDR3 is CVSSQFLGGNTIYF. DNA of the CDR3: TGTGTCAGCAGCCAATTTCTTGGTGGAAACACCATATATTTT.